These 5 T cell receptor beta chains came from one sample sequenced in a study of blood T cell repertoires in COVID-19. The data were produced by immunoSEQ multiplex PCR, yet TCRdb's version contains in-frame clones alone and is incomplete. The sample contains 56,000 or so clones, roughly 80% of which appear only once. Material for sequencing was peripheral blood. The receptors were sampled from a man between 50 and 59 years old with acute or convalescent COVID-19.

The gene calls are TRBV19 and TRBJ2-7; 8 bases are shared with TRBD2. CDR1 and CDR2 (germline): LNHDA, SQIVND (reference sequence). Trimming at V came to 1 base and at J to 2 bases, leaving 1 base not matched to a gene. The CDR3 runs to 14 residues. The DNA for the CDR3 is TGTGCCAGTAGTATAGCGGGGGGGCCCTACGAGCAGTACTTC. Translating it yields CASSIAGGPYEQYF.

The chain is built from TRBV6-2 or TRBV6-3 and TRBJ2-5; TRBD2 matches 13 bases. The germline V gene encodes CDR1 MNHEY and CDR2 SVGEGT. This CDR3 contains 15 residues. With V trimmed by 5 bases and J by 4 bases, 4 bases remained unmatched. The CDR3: CASSKTSGRSETQYF. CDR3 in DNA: TGTGCCAGCAGTAAGACTAGCGGGAGGTCAGAGACCCAGTACTTC.

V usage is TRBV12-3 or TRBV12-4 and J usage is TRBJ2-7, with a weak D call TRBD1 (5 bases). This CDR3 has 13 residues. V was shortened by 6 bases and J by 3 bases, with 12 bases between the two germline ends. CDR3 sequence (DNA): TGTGCCAGCAGACCCACAGGCTACTACGAGCAGTACTTC. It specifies CASRPTGYYEQYF.

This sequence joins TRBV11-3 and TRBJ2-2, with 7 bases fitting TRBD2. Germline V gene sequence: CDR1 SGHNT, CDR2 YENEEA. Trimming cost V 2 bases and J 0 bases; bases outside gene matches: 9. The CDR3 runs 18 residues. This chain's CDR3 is CASSLTRGGNTNTGELFF. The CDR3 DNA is TGTGCCAGCAGCTTAACGAGGGGAGGGAATACGAACACCGGGGAGCTGTTTTTT.

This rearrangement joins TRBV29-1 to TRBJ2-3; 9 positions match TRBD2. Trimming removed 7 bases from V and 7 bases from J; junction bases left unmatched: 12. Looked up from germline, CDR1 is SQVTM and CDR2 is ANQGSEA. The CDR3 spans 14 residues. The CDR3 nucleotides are TGCAGCGGGGAGACTCGCGGGGGGGCGTATACGCAGTATTTT. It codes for CSGETRGGAYTQYF.